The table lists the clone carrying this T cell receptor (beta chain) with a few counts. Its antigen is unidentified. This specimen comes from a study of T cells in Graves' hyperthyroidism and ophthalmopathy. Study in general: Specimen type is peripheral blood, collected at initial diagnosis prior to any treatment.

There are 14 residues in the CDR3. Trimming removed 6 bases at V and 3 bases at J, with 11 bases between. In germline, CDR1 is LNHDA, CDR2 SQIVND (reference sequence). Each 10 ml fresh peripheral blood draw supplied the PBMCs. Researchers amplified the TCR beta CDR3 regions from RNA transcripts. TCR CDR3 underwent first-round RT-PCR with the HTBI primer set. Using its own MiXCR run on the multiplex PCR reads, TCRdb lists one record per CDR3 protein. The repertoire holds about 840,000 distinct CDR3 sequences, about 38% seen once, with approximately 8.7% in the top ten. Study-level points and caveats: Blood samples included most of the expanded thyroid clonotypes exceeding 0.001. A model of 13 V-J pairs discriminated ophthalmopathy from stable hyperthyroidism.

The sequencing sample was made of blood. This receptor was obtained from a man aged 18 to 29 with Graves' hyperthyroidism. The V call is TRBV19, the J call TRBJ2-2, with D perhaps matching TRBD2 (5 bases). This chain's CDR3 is CASRRGRYTGELFF. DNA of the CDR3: TGTGCCAGTAGGAGAGGGCGGTACACCGGGGAGCTGTTTTTT.